This TCR beta chain stems from a study of beta chain features in type 1 diabetes. Whole-study findings and limits: Within each of all four CD4+ subsets, Type 1 diabetes patients had TCRB CDR3s that were moderately but significantly shorter.

Blood was collected once per donor into heparin, averaging around 120 mL. Cells sorted by CD45RO/CCR7/CD25/CD127/CD95/CD27 comprised CD4+ naive, central memory, regulatory and stem cell-like memory cells. V lost 1 base, J lost 10 bases, and 14 bases lay in between. Germline lookup yields CDR1 SEHNR and CDR2 FQNEAQ (reference sequence). The CDR3 covers 14 residues. Expressed TCRB transcripts were sequenced because the entire RNA isolate underwent reverse transcription. Assay used: immunoSEQ multiplex PCR; TCRdb lists only in-frame clones, some missing. The sample consists of a few hundred thousand clones, roughly 15% of them appearing once. The sample holds a few counts of this clone. Its antigen is not known.

This clonotype was sampled from a woman aged 18-29 years in good health. The chain couples TRBV7-9 to TRBJ2-1; tentatively, D is TRBD2 (6 bases). What was sequenced was naive CD4+ T cells from blood. In DNA, the CDR3 is TGTGCCAGCAGCTTAGTCGCGGGAAAAGGAGAGCAGTTCTTC. Amino acids: CASSLVAGKGEQFF.